One sample yielded the 28 T cell receptor beta chains listed below, sequenced in a study of identical twins. TCRdb re-derived calls from the 5' RACE reads in MiXCR, one entry per CDR3 protein. This sample has approximately 1.8 million distinct CDR3 sequences, with under 35% found just once. The specimen sequenced was cord blood. The receptor source for this set is a newborn girl in good health.

The J gene is TRBJ1-5, the V gene TRBV4-1; perhaps TRBD1 as D (5 bases). The CDR3 length is 14 residues. The V and J ends lost 1 base and 4 bases respectively, with 8 bases between them. Per germline, CDR1 MGHRA and CDR2 YSYEKL. The CDR3 spells CASSQGGENQPQHF. Written as DNA, the CDR3 is TGCGCCAGCAGCCAAGGGGGGGAAAATCAGCCCCAGCATTTT.

This clonotype was recorded a few times. This chain links TRBV11-2 with TRBJ2-4; D gene unclear. Germline V gene lookup returns CDR1 SGHAT and CDR2 FQNNGV. CDR3 length equals 13 residues. V lost 1 base and J lost 5, with 6 bases in between. The CDR3 DNA sequence: TGTGCCAGCAGCTTAGTGCAGCAAAACATTCAGTACTTC. Amino acids: CASSLVQQNIQYF.

The table lists this clonotype with a few counts. The chain joins TRBV6-2 or TRBV6-3 to TRBJ1-2, with TRBD1 identical over 7 bases. J lost 8 bases, V lost 7 bases, and 7 bases had no gene match. The CDR3 contains 12 residues. Germline CDR1 and CDR2: MNHEY and SVGEGT. Written as DNA, the CDR3 is TGTGCCAGCAAAAAAGTAGGGGGCGGCTACACCTTC. The encoded protein is CASKKVGGGYTF.

This clonotype came up a few times. The chain links TRBV20-1 to TRBJ1-2; 7 nucleotides align to TRBD1. Germline CDR1 DFQATT, CDR2 SNEGSKA (reference sequence). The CDR3 contains 14 residues. Trimming cost V 6 bases and J 0 bases; bases outside gene matches: 7. DNA for the CDR3: TGCAGTGCCCTTCGACAGGGACCTAACTATGGCTACACCTTC. Its translation: CSALRQGPNYGYTF.

The CDR3 is CASSFTPSEQYF. The CDR3 bases are TGTGCCAGCAGCTTCACTCCCAGCGAGCAGTACTTC. The rearrangement links TRBV7-9 to TRBJ2-7; D is ambiguous. V was clipped by 3 bases and J by 6 bases, with 9 bases between them. The CDR3 contains 12 residues. Per the germline V gene, CDR1 is SEHNR and CDR2 is FQNEAQ (reference sequence).

This clonotype was recorded a few times. V usage is TRBV20-1 and J usage is TRBJ2-7, with TRBD2 matching over 7 bases. Germline V CDR1 and CDR2: DFQATT, SNEGSKA (reference sequence). V dropped 5 bases and J dropped 4; count of bases not matched to a gene: 8. The CDR3 spans 13 residues. CDR3 DNA: TGCAGTGCTCCAGGACTAGTTGGTTACGAGCAGTACTTC. It codes for CSAPGLVGYEQYF.

This clonotype was picked up one time. This chain uses TRBV14 with TRBJ2-5; no clear D. Trimming shortened V by 4 bases and J by 3 bases, and 12 bases separated the two germline ends. CDR3 size: 14 residues. Germline V gene lookup returns CDR1 SGHDN and CDR2 FVKESK. CDR3 nucleotide sequence: TGTGCCAGCAGCCCTTTAGACAAGAAAGAGACCCAGTACTTC. Translating it yields CASSPLDKKETQYF.

The chain combines TRBV10-3 with TRBJ1-1; D remains ambiguous. Germline-derived CDR1 and CDR2 are ENHRY and SYGVKD. The germline V and J ends were trimmed by 0 bases and 6 bases, with 5 bases remaining between them. The length of the CDR3 is 12 residues. CDR3 sequence reads: CAISESVAEAFF. CDR3 in DNA: TGTGCCATCAGTGAGTCGGTGGCTGAAGCTTTCTTT.

This clonotype was seen many times. This chain uses TRBV25-1 with TRBJ2-5; D call uncertain. The CDR3 is 8 amino acids. Germline lookup yields CDR1 MGHDK and CDR2 SYGVNS. V lost 11 bases to trimming and J lost 2 bases, with 0 bases between them. CDR3 DNA sequence: TGTGCCCAAGAGACCCAGTACTTC. This encodes CAQETQYF.

In this sample, this clonotype turned up many times. CDR3 sequence (DNA): TGTGCCAGCAGTCGGACTAGGGGCTACAATGAGCAGTTCTTC. It is translated as CASSRTRGYNEQFF. The J gene is TRBJ2-1, the V gene TRBV27, with 7 nucleotides matching TRBD2. V shed 5 bases and J 3 bases; nucleotides not matched to a gene: 4. The germline CDR1 and CDR2 sequences are MNHEY and SMNVEV (reference sequence). This CDR3 contains 14 residues.

With respect to this clonotype: A much larger clone lies a single base off, so this may be a read error. This rearrangement joins TRBV12-3 or TRBV12-4 to TRBJ2-3; perhaps TRBD1 as D (6 bases). Trimming cost V 7 bases and J 2 bases, with 10 bases left between them. The CDR3 has 13 residues. Here the CDR3 DNA reads TGTGCCAGCATCCGGGACACCACAGATACGCAGTATTTT. Protein sequence: CASIRDTTDTQYF.

The rearrangement uses TRBV14 and TRBJ1-1; 8 nucleotides align to TRBD1. Germline V gene data show CDR1 as SGHDN and CDR2 as FVKESK. V shed 0 bases, J shed 6 bases, and the junction held 9 bases outside the gene matches. CDR3 size: 16 residues. The CDR3 sequence: CASSQDWGQVGAEAFF. The CDR3 region has the DNA TGTGCCAGCAGCCAAGATTGGGGACAGGTCGGCGCTGAAGCTTTCTTT.

The gene calls are TRBV4-2 and TRBJ2-7; 7 nucleotides agree with TRBD1. This CDR3 is 15 amino acids long. V lost 0 bases, J lost 2 bases, and 4 bases stayed unmatched. Germline lookup yields CDR1 LGHNA and CDR2 YNFKEQ. The CDR3 sequence is CASSQDLQGAYEQYF. The CDR3, as DNA: TGTGCCAGCAGCCAAGATTTGCAGGGGGCCTACGAGCAGTACTTC.

There are a few counts of this clonotype. One junction end disagrees with the germline gene, perhaps due to a read error. The gene calls are TRBV7-9 and TRBJ1-4; TRBD1 might be the D (5 bases). The CDR3 extends over 18 amino acids. Germline-derived CDR1 and CDR2 are SEHNR and FQNEAQ (reference sequence). CDR3 coding DNA: TGTGCCATCAGCTTAGCCGAACGGGACTTCGCAACTAATGAAAAACTGTTTTTT. It specifies CAISLAERDFATNEKLFF.

This clonotype was counted between two and nine times. The chain is built from TRBV4-1 and TRBJ2-1; D ambiguous. The CDR3 loop spans 14 amino acids. Germline-derived CDR1 and CDR2 are MGHRA and YSYEKL. V was cut by 3 bases and J by 5 bases, with 11 bases left in between. The CDR3 loop reads CASSHNSPHNEQFF. DNA for the CDR3: TGCGCCAGCAGCCACAATAGCCCCCACAATGAGCAGTTCTTC.

V gene TRBV6-5 combines with J gene TRBJ1-4; possibly TRBD1 for D (6 bases). The V gene lost 7 bases and the J gene lost 8 bases, with 8 bases spanning the gap. The CDR3 length is 11 residues. Germline assignment: CDR1 MNHEY and CDR2 SVGAGI. CDR3 bases: TGTGCCAGCAAGCAGGGGGAAAAACTGTTTTTT. Translated, it gives CASKQGEKLFF.

The chain recombines TRBV20-1 with TRBJ2-4, with 7 nucleotides matching TRBD2. The end of the DNA is better explained by TRBJ2-7, so the J call may be wrong. The germline V gene has CDR1 DFQATT and CDR2 SNEGSKA (reference sequence). This CDR3 region has 14 residues. The CDR3 sequence is CSARDILARDEQYF. The CDR3 nucleotides read TGCAGTGCTAGAGACATACTAGCGCGAGACGAGCAGTACTTC.

This chain's CDR3 is CASSDTGTTYINQPQHF. CDR3 sequence (DNA): TGTGCCAGCAGTGACACAGGGACCACATATATCAATCAGCCCCAGCATTTT. The V and J genes are TRBV2 and TRBJ1-5; TRBD1 is a possible D gene (6 bases). Between the trimmed V and J ends, which lost 3 bases and 3 bases, there was a span of 18 bases. There are 17 residues in the CDR3. Germline V lookup: CDR1 SNHLY, CDR2 FYNNEI.

V and J are TRBV7-8 and TRBJ2-5, with 8 bases fitting TRBD2. In germline, CDR1 is SGHVS, CDR2 FQNEAQ. CDR3 length: 16 amino acids. Losses at the gene ends were 4 bases for V and 11 bases for J; bases not matched to a gene: 18. The CDR3 nucleotides are TGTGCCAGCAGCTCCACTAGCGGATCCACCCACAATGAGCAGTACTTC. Protein: CASSSTSGSTHNEQYF.

The rearrangement links TRBV11-1 to TRBJ1-1; D is possibly TRBD1 (6 bases). CDR1 SGHAT and CDR2 FQDESV come from the germline V gene (reference sequence). Trimming pared 5 bases from V and 0 bases from J, leaving 37 bases between. The CDR3 totals 23 residues. The CDR3 region has the DNA TGTGCCAGCAGCCCGCGGGGGCGGATCAAATCGATCCTGGACAGCTCCATGAACACTGAAGCTTTCTTT. Translation: CASSPRGRIKSILDSSMNTEAFF.

V and J are TRBV27 and TRBJ2-7; TRBD2 aligns across 9 bases. The V gene's germline CDR1 is MNHEY and CDR2 SMNVEV (reference sequence). The CDR3 has 16 residues. Trimming at V came to 5 bases and at J to 2 bases, leaving 10 bases not matched to a gene. This CDR3 reads CASSPAGTSFPYEQYF. CDR3 bases: TGTGCCAGCAGTCCGGCCGGGACTAGCTTCCCCTACGAGCAGTACTTC.

The chain couples TRBV18 to TRBJ1-4; D ambiguous. This CDR3 comprises 13 residues. V lost 4 bases and J lost 8, with 11 bases in between. Germline CDR1 KGHSH, CDR2 LQKENI. The CDR3 sequence is CASSQTDGEKLFF. The CDR3 DNA reads TGTGCCAGCTCACAAACGGACGGGGAAAAACTGTTTTTT.

Turning to this clonotype: This could be a read error, since a much larger clone is one nucleotide away. This sequence joins TRBV6-2 or TRBV6-3 and TRBJ2-5; tentatively, D is TRBD2 (6 bases). Germline V gene data show CDR1 as MNHEY and CDR2 as SVGEGT. The V gene lost 2 bases and the J gene lost 11 bases, with 12 bases spanning the gap. There are 12 residues in the CDR3. CDR3 bases: TGTGCCAGCAGTTACCCTAGCGCTGAGCAGTACTTC. It translates to CASSYPSAEQYF.

The chain links TRBV27 to TRBJ2-1; 9 nucleotides agree with TRBD2. Germline trimming cut 0 bases from V and 6 bases from J; bases unmatched to any gene: 3. Germline CDR1 is MNHEY and CDR2 is SMNVEV (reference sequence). The CDR3 totals 15 residues. CDR3 coding DNA: TGTGCCAGCAGTTTATCGGGGCGGGGGGGCAATGAGCAGTTCTTC. Amino acids: CASSLSGRGGNEQFF.

This clonotype was picked up a small number of times. The chain uses TRBV12-3 or TRBV12-4 and TRBJ1-2; D not resolved. This CDR3 is built from 15 residues. Between the trimmed V and J ends, which lost 8 bases and 2 bases, there was a span of 18 bases. DNA for the CDR3: TGTGCCAGCCGAGAGACCGCAGTCCTCAACTATGGCTACACCTTC. As protein: CASRETAVLNYGYTF.

This clonotype was picked up one time. This sequence joins TRBV20-1 and TRBJ2-7; D is unresolved. The J call may not be correct, given that the DNA end is closer to TRBJ2-5. Germline CDR1 DFQATT, CDR2 SNEGSKA (reference sequence). This CDR3 comprises 15 residues. This CDR3 is CSASVSPSRTETQYF. The CDR3 DNA is TGCAGTGCTAGCGTAAGCCCAAGCCGGACGGAGACCCAGTACTTC.

Details on this clonotype: A much more abundant neighbour one base away suggests this may be a read error. The chain links TRBV29-1 to TRBJ2-1; unclear D gene. The end of the DNA is better explained by TRBJ2-7, so the J call may be wrong. CDR1 is SQVTM and CDR2 is ANQGSEA in the germline V gene. CDR3 length: 12 amino acids. In DNA, the CDR3 is TGCAGCGTTCTAGAACGGTACAATGAGCAGTACTTC. It yields the protein CSVLERYNEQYF.

Many counts were recorded for this clonotype. The genes are TRBV20-1 and TRBJ2-7; no firm D call. The CDR3 covers 13 residues. Trimming took off 6 bases at V and 2 bases at J, with 14 bases between the two ends. From germline, CDR1 is DFQATT and CDR2 SNEGSKA (reference sequence). For the CDR3, the DNA is TGCAGTGCCCCACGGCTAGGGACCTACGAGCAGTACTTC. Amino acid sequence: CSAPRLGTYEQYF.